This entry lists 12 T cell receptor beta chains sequenced from one sample in a study of blood T cell repertoires in COVID-19. Clones were sequenced by immunoSEQ multiplex PCR, and TCRdb holds only the in-frame ones, with some missing. This table holds 200,000 to 250,000 clones, over 80% found once. Sequencing used PBMCs or T cells enriched from blood (not recorded which). All receptors derive from a woman younger than 35 who had recovered from COVID-19.

The chain employs TRBV7-2 and TRBJ1-5; D is uncertain. The CDR3 covers 11 residues. Trimming removed 3 bases at V and 12 bases at J, with 9 bases between. Germline V gives CDR1 SGHTA, CDR2 FQGNSA. The CDR3, as DNA: TGTGCCAGCAGCTTCGGGTATAACCAGCATTTT. Its protein is CASSFGYNQHF.

The J gene is TRBJ1-2, the V gene TRBV5-5; D might be TRBD1 (5 bases). The CDR3 length is 14 residues. V was shortened by 4 bases and J by 4 bases, with 14 bases between the two germline ends. The germline gives CDR1 SGHKS, CDR2 YYEKEE (reference sequence). This chain's CDR3 is CASSPEWGGYGYTF. The CDR3, as DNA: TGTGCCAGCAGCCCCGAGTGGGGGGGCTATGGCTACACCTTC.

This chain joins TRBV5-1 and TRBJ1-6, with D possibly matching TRBD1 (5 bases). Trimming left V 0 bases short and J 7 bases short, with 11 bases between. Germline V gene lookup returns CDR1 SGHRS and CDR2 YFSETQ. This CDR3 is 15 amino acids long. The CDR3 reads CASSLEWGVNSPLHF. CDR3 nucleotides: TGCGCCAGCAGCTTGGAGTGGGGCGTAAATTCACCCCTCCACTTT.

The chain is built from TRBV9 and TRBJ1-6; 8 bases fit TRBD1. The CDR3 sequence is 16 residues long. V was clipped by 4 bases and J by 7 bases; unmatched bases: 10. In germline, CDR1 is SGDLS, CDR2 YYNGEE. The CDR3 DNA sequence: TGTGCCAGCAGCACTGGACAGGGTGATCGGAATTCACCCCTCCACTTT. Translated, it gives CASSTGQGDRNSPLHF.

This rearrangement joins TRBV19 to TRBJ1-2; D call uncertain. Germline values: CDR1 LNHDA, CDR2 SQIVND (reference sequence). There are 11 residues in the CDR3. V was shortened by 5 bases and J by 5 bases, with 6 bases between the two germline ends. Here the CDR3 DNA reads TGTGCCAGTAGTGAACAGTATGGCTACACCTTC. It encodes CASSEQYGYTF.

CDR3 DNA: TGTGCCAGCACTCAAATCGGGACAGGGGCGGGCGCTGAAGCTTTCTTT. Translated, it gives CASTQIGTGAGAEAFF. The rearrangement joins TRBV11-3 to TRBJ1-1, with TRBD1 matching over 10 bases. V gave up 7 bases and J gave up 6 bases; unmatched junction bases: 14. From germline, CDR1 is SGHNT and CDR2 YENEEA. The CDR3 consists of 16 residues. The full variable domain, its missing parts supplied by reference TRBV11-3 and TRBJ1-1, is EAGVVQSPRYKIIEKKQPVAFWCNPISGHNTLYWYLQNLGQGPELLIRYENEEAVDDSQLPKDRFSAERLKGVDSTLKIQPAELGDSAVYLCASTQIGTGAGAEAFFGQGTRLTVV.

The chain uses TRBV7-2 and TRBJ2-7; 13 positions agree with TRBD2. V dropped 5 bases and J dropped 2; count of bases not matched to a gene: 3. The CDR3 is made up of 15 amino acids. Germline V gene data show CDR1 as SGHTA and CDR2 as FQGNSA. CDR3 nucleotides: TGTGCCAGCAGCAGGACTAGCGGGGGACCCTACGAGCAGTACTTC. This translates into CASSRTSGGPYEQYF.

The chain uses TRBV5-1 and TRBJ2-2; perhaps TRBD1 as D (6 bases). The CDR3 has 14 residues. The V and J ends lost 3 bases and 4 bases respectively, with 10 bases between them. CDR1 SGHRS and CDR2 YFSETQ come from the germline V gene. The CDR3 is CASSSRQATGELFF. Here the CDR3 DNA reads TGCGCCAGCAGCTCCAGACAGGCCACCGGGGAGCTGTTTTTT.

This chain links TRBV5-1 with TRBJ1-2, with 9 bases lining up with TRBD1. Germline CDR1 is SGHRS and CDR2 is YFSETQ. The CDR3 totals 16 residues. Trimming at V came to 0 bases and at J to 5 bases, leaving 8 bases not matched to a gene. CDR3 residues: CASSLGGDRARYGYTF. The CDR3 region has the DNA TGCGCCAGCAGCTTGGGCGGGGACAGGGCTCGGTATGGCTACACCTTC.

This clone was seen a single time. Other DNA sequences of this sample code for an identical CDR3. The chain has TRBV29-1 and TRBJ1-1; D call uncertain. The CDR3 is made up of 12 amino acids. With 3 bases removed from V and 1 base from J, the gap between germline ends came to 6 bases. Germline CDR1 SQVTM, CDR2 ANQGSEA. DNA of the CDR3: TGCAGCGTTGAGTCGGGGAACACTGAAGCTTTCTTT. Its protein is CSVESGNTEAFF.

This clone appeared a single time. This sequence joins TRBV25-1 and TRBJ1-3; a weak D match, TRBD1 (5 bases). The CDR3 consists of 16 residues. Trimming removed 5 bases at V and 0 bases at J, with 14 bases between. Germline V gives CDR1 MGHDK, CDR2 SYGVNS. CDR3 sequence reads: CASSPFDSYSGNTIYF. The CDR3 region has the DNA TGTGCCAGCAGTCCCTTTGACAGCTACTCTGGAAACACCATATATTTT.

Concerning this clone itself: Compared with germline, one end of the junction differs, possibly owing to a read error. The rearrangement uses TRBV7-9 and TRBJ2-7, with TRBD2 as a possible D gene (5 bases). CDR3 length: 16 amino acids. From germline, CDR1 is SEHNR and CDR2 FQNEAQ (reference sequence). CDR3 sequence reads: CASSLAGESRWYEQYF. CDR3 DNA sequence: TGTGCCAGCAGCCTAGCCGGGGAGTCAAGGTGGTACGAGCAGTACTTC.